The rows below give T cell receptor beta chains drawn from one sample of a study of CD8 T cells in Susac syndrome. One entry per CDR3 protein results from TCRdb running MiXCR on the immunoSEQ multiplex PCR reads. The sample holds roughly 330,000 distinct CDR3 sequences, roughly 94% seen once. Sequenced: CD4+ T cells from PBMCs. All receptors come from a human donor with multiple sclerosis. Both conserved end residues are trimmed from each CDR3. Each record gives: clone size, V gene, CDR3 protein. Some rows mark clone size as missing; the rest say once, few, many or name a class of expanded clone.

clone size: -
V gene: TRBV20-1
CDR3 protein: SAYSGTSYNEQF

clone size: -
V gene: TRBV7-2
CDR3 protein: ASSLPPITEQF

clone size: -
V gene: TRBV3-1
CDR3 protein: ASSQDPVSYNEQF

clone size: once
V gene: TRBV20-1
CDR3 protein: SARDRTGPNTEAF

clone size: -
V gene: TRBV2
CDR3 protein: ASGGRVNYGYT

clone size: -
V gene: TRBV7-2
CDR3 protein: ASSLGTSGRGEQF

clone size: -
V gene: TRBV5-1
CDR3 protein: ASSFKAVNEQF

clone size: -
V gene: TRBV24-1
CDR3 protein: ATSDGFQPQH

clone size: -
V gene: TRBV6-2/TRBV6-3
CDR3 protein: ASSYDDYGGEKLF

clone size: -
V gene: TRBV5-1
CDR3 protein: ASSPVRGGYT

clone size: -
V gene: TRBV18
CDR3 protein: ASSYRTGDVYT

clone size: -
V gene: TRBV12-3/TRBV12-4
CDR3 protein: ASTRKGEAF

clone size: -
V gene: TRBV6-1
CDR3 protein: ASSETGLTEAF

clone size: -
V gene: TRBV7-9
CDR3 protein: ASSPGLAGVRADTQY

clone size: -
V gene: TRBV5-1
CDR3 protein: ASTTGGGRSEQF

clone size: -
V gene: TRBV5-1
CDR3 protein: ASSWVAGSTDTQY

clone size: -
V gene: TRBV5-1
CDR3 protein: ASSQSGTSYNEQF

clone size: -
V gene: TRBV12-3/TRBV12-4
CDR3 protein: ASSFYVNTEAF

clone size: -
V gene: TRBV2
CDR3 protein: ASSLDEGPQY

clone size: -
V gene: TRBV30
CDR3 protein: AWSVSGLGYARQY

clone size: -
V gene: TRBV7-2
CDR3 protein: ASNSLGLAGGDEQF

clone size: -
V gene: TRBV9
CDR3 protein: ASSVLAGAGDTQY

clone size: -
V gene: TRBV2
CDR3 protein: ASGGQLRNNYGYT

clone size: -
V gene: TRBV7-2
CDR3 protein: ASSLAWQRTGELF

clone size: -
V gene: TRBV3-1
CDR3 protein: ASSQVPRADTQY

clone size: -
V gene: TRBV29-1
CDR3 protein: SAEGQGGGYT

clone size: -
V gene: TRBV2
CDR3 protein: AASQDRGNGYT

clone size: few
V gene: TRBV19
CDR3 protein: ASSAGTGNTGELF

clone size: -
V gene: TRBV6-6
CDR3 protein: ASSYRGTAYEQY

clone size: -
V gene: TRBV12-3/TRBV12-4
CDR3 protein: ASSPTGSSYGYT

clone size: -
V gene: TRBV7-9
CDR3 protein: ASSSGRSAGYT

clone size: -
V gene: TRBV18
CDR3 protein: ASSPDIPEAF

clone size: -
V gene: TRBV11-2
CDR3 protein: ASSSSRAYTEAF

clone size: -
V gene: TRBV24-1
CDR3 protein: ATSDLASGGYNEQF

clone size: -
V gene: TRBV20-1
CDR3 protein: SARVQTGTSYGYT

clone size: -
V gene: TRBV6-2/TRBV6-3
CDR3 protein: ASRVTGQGKAF

clone size: -
V gene: TRBV20-1
CDR3 protein: SARVDRGPSSYGYT

clone size: -
V gene: TRBV3-1
CDR3 protein: ASSPLRTGGQY

clone size: -
V gene: TRBV7-3
CDR3 protein: ASSLTNRNTEAF

clone size: -
V gene: TRBV20-1
CDR3 protein: SARENYEQY

clone size: -
V gene: TRBV7-2
CDR3 protein: ASSRGGLNTEAF

clone size: -
V gene: TRBV28
CDR3 protein: ASSSTSQGREQY

clone size: -
V gene: TRBV20-1
CDR3 protein: SATGGAGNTIY

clone size: -
V gene: TRBV5-1
CDR3 protein: ASSLFHGQETQY

clone size: -
V gene: TRBV6-5
CDR3 protein: ASRRTGLNTGELF

clone size: -
V gene: TRBV5-1
CDR3 protein: ASSPEGDSYEQY

clone size: -
V gene: TRBV9
CDR3 protein: ASSINPRSTDTQY

clone size: -
V gene: TRBV12-3/TRBV12-4
CDR3 protein: ASSVDTPLIVVRSNVLLKLF

clone size: -
V gene: TRBV2
CDR3 protein: ASSVRLAGSSYNEQF

clone size: -
V gene: TRBV5-1
CDR3 protein: ASSLRRVARGTEAF

clone size: -
V gene: TRBV6-2/TRBV6-3
CDR3 protein: ASSYFGRAFQPQH

clone size: -
V gene: TRBV2
CDR3 protein: ASSATETQY

clone size: -
V gene: TRBV7-9
CDR3 protein: ASSLGGYNYGYT

clone size: -
V gene: TRBV21-1
CDR3 protein: ASSRSHQRAGELF

clone size: -
V gene: TRBV6-6
CDR3 protein: ASSAIASFNEQF

clone size: -
V gene: TRBV10-3
CDR3 protein: AIAGRDSNQPQH

clone size: -
V gene: TRBV3-1
CDR3 protein: ASSPIFSGANVLT